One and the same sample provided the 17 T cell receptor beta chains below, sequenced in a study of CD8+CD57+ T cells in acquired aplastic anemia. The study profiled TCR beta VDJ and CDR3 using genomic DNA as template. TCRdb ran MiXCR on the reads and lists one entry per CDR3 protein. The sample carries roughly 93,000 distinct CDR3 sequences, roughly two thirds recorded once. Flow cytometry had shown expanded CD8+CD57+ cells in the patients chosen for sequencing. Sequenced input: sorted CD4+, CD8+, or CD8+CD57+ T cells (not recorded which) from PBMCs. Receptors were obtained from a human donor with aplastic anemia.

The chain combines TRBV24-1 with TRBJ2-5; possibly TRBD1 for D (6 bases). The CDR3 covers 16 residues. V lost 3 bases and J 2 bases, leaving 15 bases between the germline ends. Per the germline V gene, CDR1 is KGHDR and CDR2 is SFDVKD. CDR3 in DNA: TGTGCCACCAGTGATCCCGACCCAGGGGAGCAAGAGACCCAGTACTTC. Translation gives CATSDPDPGEQETQYF.

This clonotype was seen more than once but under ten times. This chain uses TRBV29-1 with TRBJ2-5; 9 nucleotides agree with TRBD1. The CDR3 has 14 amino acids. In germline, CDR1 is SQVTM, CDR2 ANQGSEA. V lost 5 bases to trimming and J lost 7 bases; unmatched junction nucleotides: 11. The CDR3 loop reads CSVPEGQGLRTQYF. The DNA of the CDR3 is TGCAGCGTTCCAGAGGGACAGGGTCTTCGGACCCAGTACTTC.

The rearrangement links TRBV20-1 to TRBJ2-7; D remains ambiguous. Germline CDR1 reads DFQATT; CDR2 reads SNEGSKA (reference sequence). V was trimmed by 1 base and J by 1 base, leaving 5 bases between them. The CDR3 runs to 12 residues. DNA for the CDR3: TGCAGTGCTAGAGGGGTGTCCTACGAGCAGTACTTC. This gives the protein CSARGVSYEQYF.

The CDR3 DNA sequence: TGTGCCAGCAGCATTAGTAGCTACGAGCAGTACTTC. Translating it yields CASSISSYEQYF. The chain recombines TRBV7-2 with TRBJ2-7; no reliable D call. CDR1 is SGHTA, CDR2 FQGNSA, per germline. CDR3 length equals 12 residues. The ends were cut back, 5 bases at V and 3 bases at J, with 8 bases in the middle.

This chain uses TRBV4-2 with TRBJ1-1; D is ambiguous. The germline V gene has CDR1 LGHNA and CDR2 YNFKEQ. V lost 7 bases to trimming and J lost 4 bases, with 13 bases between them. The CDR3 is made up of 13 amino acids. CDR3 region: CASTLLWGTEAFF. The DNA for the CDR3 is TGTGCCAGCACCCTTTTATGGGGCACTGAAGCTTTCTTT.

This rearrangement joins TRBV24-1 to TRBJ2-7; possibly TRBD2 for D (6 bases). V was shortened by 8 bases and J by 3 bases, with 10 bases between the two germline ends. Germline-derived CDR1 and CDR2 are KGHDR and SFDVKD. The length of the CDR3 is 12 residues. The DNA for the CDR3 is TGTGCCACCATGGACGGGAGCTACGAGCAGTACTTC. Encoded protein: CATMDGSYEQYF.

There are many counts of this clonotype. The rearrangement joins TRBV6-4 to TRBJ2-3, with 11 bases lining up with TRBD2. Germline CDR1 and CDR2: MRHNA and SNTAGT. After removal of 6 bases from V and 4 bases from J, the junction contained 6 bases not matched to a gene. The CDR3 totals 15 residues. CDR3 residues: CASSITSGGSDTQYF. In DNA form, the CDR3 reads TGTGCCAGCAGCATAACTAGCGGGGGCTCAGATACGCAGTATTTT.

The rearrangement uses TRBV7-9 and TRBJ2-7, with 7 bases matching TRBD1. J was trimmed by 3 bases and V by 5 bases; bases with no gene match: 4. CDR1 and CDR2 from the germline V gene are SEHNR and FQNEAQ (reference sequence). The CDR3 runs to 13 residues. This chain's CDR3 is CASSPTGVYEQYF. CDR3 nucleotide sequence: TGTGCCAGCAGCCCCACAGGGGTCTACGAGCAGTACTTC.

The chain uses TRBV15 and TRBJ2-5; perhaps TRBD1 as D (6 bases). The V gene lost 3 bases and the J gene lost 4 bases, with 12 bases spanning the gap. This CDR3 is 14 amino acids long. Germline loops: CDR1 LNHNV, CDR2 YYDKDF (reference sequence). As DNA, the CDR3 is TGTGCCACCAGCAGTTCAGGGGCGGGAGAGACCCAGTACTTC. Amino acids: CATSSSGAGETQYF.

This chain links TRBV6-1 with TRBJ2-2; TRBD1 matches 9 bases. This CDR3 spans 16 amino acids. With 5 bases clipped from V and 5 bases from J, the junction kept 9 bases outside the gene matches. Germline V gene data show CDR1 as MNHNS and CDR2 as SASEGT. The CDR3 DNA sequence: TGTGCCAGCAGTCAGCACAAGACAGGGGGGACCGGGGAGCTGTTTTTT. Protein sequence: CASSQHKTGGTGELFF.

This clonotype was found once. CDR3 bases: TGTGCCAGCAGCTTAGCCCGGGGGGGAGAGACCCAGTACTTC. The encoded protein is CASSLARGGETQYF. This chain links TRBV7-2 with TRBJ2-5, with 8 bases fitting TRBD2. After removal of 0 bases from V and 4 bases from J, the junction contained 1 base not matched to a gene. Per germline, CDR1 SGHTA and CDR2 FQGNSA. This CDR3 contains 14 residues.

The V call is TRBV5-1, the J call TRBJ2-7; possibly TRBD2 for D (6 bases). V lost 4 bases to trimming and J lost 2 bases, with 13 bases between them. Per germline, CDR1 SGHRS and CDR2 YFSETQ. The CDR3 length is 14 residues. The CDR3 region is CASSDAAGPYEQYF. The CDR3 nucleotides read TGCGCCAGCAGCGATGCCGCGGGGCCCTACGAGCAGTACTTC. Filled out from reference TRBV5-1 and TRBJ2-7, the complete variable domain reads KAGVTQTPRYLIKTRGQQVTLSCSPISGHRSVSWYQQTPGQGLQFLFEYFSETQRNKGNFPGRFSGRQFSNSRSEMNVSTLELGDSALYLCASSDAAGPYEQYFGPGTRLTVT.

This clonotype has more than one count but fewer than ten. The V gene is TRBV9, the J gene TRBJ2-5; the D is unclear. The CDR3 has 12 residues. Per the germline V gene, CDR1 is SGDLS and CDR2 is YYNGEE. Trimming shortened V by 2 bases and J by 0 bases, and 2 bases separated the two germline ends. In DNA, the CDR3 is TGTGCCAGCAGCGTCGACCAAGAGACCCAGTACTTC. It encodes CASSVDQETQYF.

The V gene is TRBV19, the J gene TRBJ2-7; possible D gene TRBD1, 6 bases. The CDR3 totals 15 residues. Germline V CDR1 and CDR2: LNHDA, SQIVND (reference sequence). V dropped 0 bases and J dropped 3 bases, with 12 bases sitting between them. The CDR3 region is CASSIDPQGSYEQYF. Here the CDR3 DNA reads TGTGCCAGTAGTATAGATCCGCAGGGGAGCTACGAGCAGTACTTC.

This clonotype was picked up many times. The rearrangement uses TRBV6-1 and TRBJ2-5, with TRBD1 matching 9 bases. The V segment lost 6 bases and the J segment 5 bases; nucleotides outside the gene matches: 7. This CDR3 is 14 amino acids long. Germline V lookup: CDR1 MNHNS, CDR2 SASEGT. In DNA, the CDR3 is TGTGCCAGCAGCCCGTGGACAGGGGAGGAGACCCAGTACTTC. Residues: CASSPWTGEETQYF.

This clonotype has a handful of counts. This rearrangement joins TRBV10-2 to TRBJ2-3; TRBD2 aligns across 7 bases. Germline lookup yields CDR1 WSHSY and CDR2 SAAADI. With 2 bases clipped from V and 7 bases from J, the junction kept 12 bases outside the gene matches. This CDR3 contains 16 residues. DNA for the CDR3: TGCGCCAGCAGTGAGGCATCCGGGACTAACCTACATACGCAGTATTTT. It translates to CASSEASGTNLHTQYF.

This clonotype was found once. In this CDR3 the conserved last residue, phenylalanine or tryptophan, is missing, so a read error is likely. As DNA, the CDR3 is TGTGCCAGCAGCCCACGGAACACTGAAGCTTTCCTT. Translating gives CASSPRNTEAFL. This chain uses TRBV12-3 or TRBV12-4 with TRBJ1-1, with no clear D. Deletions cut 6 bases from V and 1 base from J, with 6 bases between. The CDR3 has 12 amino acids.